One and the same sample provided the 7 T cell receptor beta chains below, sequenced in a study of T cell changes during pregnancy in multiple sclerosis. The table came from immunoSEQ multiplex PCR; TCRdb's copy has only in-frame clones and leaves some out. The data contain about 73,000 clones, more than 80% of them singletons. The sequences come from peripheral blood, collected in the second trimester of pregnancy. The receptors were gathered from a female donor in good health, enrolled as a control in a pregnancy study.

The chain links TRBV11-2 to TRBJ2-5; maybe TRBD2 (6 bases). Germline V gene lookup returns CDR1 SGHAT and CDR2 FQNNGV. Trimming pared 1 base from V and 0 bases from J, leaving 12 bases between. The CDR3 spans 16 residues. CDR3 DNA: TGTGCCAGCAGCTTAGCCGTCGGGGACTACCAAGAGACCCAGTACTTC. Its translation: CASSLAVGDYQETQYF.

Written as DNA, the CDR3 is TGTGCCAGCAGTTACGGTTCTGGGACAGCCCTCTATGGCTACACCTTC. Protein sequence: CASSYGSGTALYGYTF. The chain is built from TRBV6-5 and TRBJ1-2; the match to TRBD1 covers 7 bases. CDR1 is MNHEY, CDR2 SVGAGI, per germline. J gave up 4 bases and V 2 bases, and 10 bases lay outside the gene matches. The CDR3 consists of 16 residues.

The genes are TRBV4-3 and TRBJ1-5; D remains unclear. This CDR3 spans 16 amino acids. V was clipped by 0 bases and J by 3 bases, with 12 bases between them. Germline CDR1 is LGHNA and CDR2 is YSLEER. The CDR3 DNA follows: TGCGCCAGCAGCCAAGAAGCTCGACTGCACAATCAGCCCCAGCATTTT. The encoded protein is CASSQEARLHNQPQHF.

This clone was counted a single time. The chain carries TRBV4-3 and TRBJ2-4; a possible D gene is TRBD1 (6 bases). Trimming removed 0 bases from V and 0 bases from J, with 18 bases in between. CDR1 is LGHNA, CDR2 YSLEER, per germline. The CDR3 totals 19 residues. In DNA form, the CDR3 reads TGCGCCAGCAGCCAAGATACCGGCAGGGGCCAAATAGCCAAAAACATTCAGTACTTC. It encodes CASSQDTGRGQIAKNIQYF.

On this clone: Distinct nucleotide sequences in the sample also encode this CDR3. In DNA form, the CDR3 reads TGTGCCAGCAGCCGCCGACAGACACTCTCAGAGACCCAGTACTTC. This gives the protein CASSRRQTLSETQYF. The chain joins TRBV13 to TRBJ2-5; a possible D gene is TRBD1 (5 bases). V was clipped by 5 bases and J by 4 bases, with 17 bases between them. Per the germline V gene, CDR1 is PRHDT and CDR2 is FYEKMQ (reference sequence). The CDR3 extends over 15 amino acids.

The rearrangement links TRBV15 to TRBJ1-2; perhaps TRBD1 as D (6 bases). Trimming pared 5 bases from V and 4 bases from J, leaving 17 bases between. The germline CDR1 and CDR2 sequences are LNHNV and YYDKDF (reference sequence). There are 15 residues in the CDR3. The DNA of the CDR3 is TGTGCCACCAGCCTGCCCTCAGACAGGTCCTATGGCTACACCTTC. Translated, it gives CATSLPSDRSYGYTF.

This chain uses TRBV2 with TRBJ1-2; TRBD1 aligns across 9 bases. The CDR3 covers 12 residues. The germline CDR1 and CDR2 sequences are SNHLY and FYNNEI. The J segment lost 4 bases and the V segment lost 10 bases, leaving 4 bases of the junction unmatched. The CDR3 bases are TGTGCCACCCGGGACAGGGTCTATGGCTACACCTTC. It codes for CATRDRVYGYTF.